These 3 T cell receptor beta chains share one sample of origin, sequenced in a study of naive and memory T cell subsets. Two oligonucleotides, mixed equimolar, formed the beta constant-region primer covering TRBC1 and TRBC2. Four rounds of PCR amplified the ligated cDNA using nested alpha and beta constant-region primers plus SP2. TCRdb processed the UMI-ligation and nested PCR reads anew with MiXCR; each CDR3 protein has one entry. Of 95,000 to 150,000 distinct CDR3 sequences listed, 36% were seen once; the top ten hold approximately 0.9%. The sample comprised central memory CD4+ T cells from blood. These receptors were obtained from a human donor in good health.

V gene TRBV6-2 or TRBV6-3 combines with J gene TRBJ2-7; unclear D gene. The V end was cut by 2 bases, the J end by 2 bases, with 22 bases between. Germline V gene lookup returns CDR1 MNHEY and CDR2 SVGEGT. There are 18 residues in the CDR3. CDR3 sequence (DNA): TGTGCCAGCAGTTACGGTATAGGCCGAGTGATACCGACCTACGAGCAGTACTTC. Its protein product is CASSYGIGRVIPTYEQYF.

CDR3 sequence (DNA): TGTGCCAGCAGCTTAGGGGCAGGGGGCGAGCAGTACTTC. Residues: CASSLGAGGEQYF. The V call is TRBV7-9, the J call TRBJ2-7; 7 bases agree with TRBD1. V was clipped by 1 base and J by 6 bases; unmatched bases: 3. From germline, CDR1 is SEHNR and CDR2 FQNEAQ (reference sequence). The CDR3 contains 13 residues.

In its sample, this clonotype was seen once. The rearrangement joins TRBV28 to TRBJ1-3, with D hard to call. The CDR3 loop spans 12 amino acids. The V and J ends lost 5 bases and 5 bases respectively, with 7 bases between them. The germline CDR1 and CDR2 sequences are MDHEN and SYDVKM. The CDR3: CASSNNRNTIYF. In DNA form, the CDR3 reads TGTGCCAGCAGTAACAACAGAAACACCATATATTTT.